Below, 5 T cell receptor beta chains from the same sample are listed, as sequenced in a study of control samples from healthy donors and cancer patients. The protocol was immunoSEQ multiplex PCR, while the TCRdb copy is restricted to in-frame clones and leaves out a portion. Found here are approximately 66,000 clones, 85% to 90% of them singletons; the top ten hold around 6%. What was sequenced was PBMCs. The receptors were sampled from a man in his sixties with colorectal cancer.

The chain recombines TRBV11-2 with TRBJ1-2; possible D gene TRBD1, 5 bases. From germline, CDR1 is SGHAT and CDR2 FQNNGV. The V and J ends lost 4 bases and 1 base respectively, with 16 bases between them. CDR3 length: 16 amino acids. The CDR3 DNA is TGTGCCAGCAGCTACTCTATACGGGGGGATAACTATGGCTACACCTTC. This gives the protein CASSYSIRGDNYGYTF. The variable domain in full, with the rest retrieved from reference TRBV11-2 and TRBJ1-2, is EAGVAQSPRYKIIEKRQSVAFWCNPISGHATLYWYQQILGQGPKLLIQFQNNGVVDDSQLPKDRFSAERLKGVDSTLKIQPAKLEDSAVYLCASSYSIRGDNYGYTFGSGTRLTVV.

This chain joins TRBV9 and TRBJ2-3; perhaps TRBD1 as D (6 bases). Germline loops: CDR1 SGDLS, CDR2 YYNGEE. The length of the CDR3 is 13 residues. Trimming left V 0 bases short and J 7 bases short, with 9 bases between. This CDR3 reads CASSVEGVYTQYF. DNA of the CDR3: TGTGCCAGCAGCGTAGAGGGGGTATATACGCAGTATTTT.

The rearrangement links TRBV10-3 to TRBJ2-1, with D perhaps matching TRBD2 (6 bases). V was shortened by 10 bases and J by 10 bases, with 17 bases between the two germline ends. This CDR3 spans 12 amino acids. Germline V gives CDR1 ENHRY, CDR2 SYGVKD. The CDR3 loop is CATSTSTGEQFF. As DNA, the CDR3 is TGTGCCACCTCCACTAGCACAGGAGAGCAGTTCTTC.

This chain uses TRBV18 with TRBJ1-5; 8 nucleotides line up with TRBD1. V trimming: 5 bases; J trimming: 7 bases; junction bases outside the gene matches: 7. This CDR3 contains 14 residues. From germline, CDR1 is KGHSH and CDR2 LQKENI. CDR3 sequence (DNA): TGTGCCAGCTCATCAGGGGGCCTGGCACAGCCCCAGCATTTT. It encodes CASSSGGLAQPQHF.

The CDR3 protein is CASSLAPGGRETGELFF. The CDR3 DNA sequence: TGTGCCAGCAGCTTAGCCCCGGGGGGGAGAGAGACCGGGGAGCTGTTTTTT. The chain uses TRBV11-2 and TRBJ2-2, with 8 bases identical to TRBD2. Trimming at V came to 1 base and at J to 5 bases, leaving 9 bases not matched to a gene. Germline lookup yields CDR1 SGHAT and CDR2 FQNNGV. The CDR3 consists of 17 residues.